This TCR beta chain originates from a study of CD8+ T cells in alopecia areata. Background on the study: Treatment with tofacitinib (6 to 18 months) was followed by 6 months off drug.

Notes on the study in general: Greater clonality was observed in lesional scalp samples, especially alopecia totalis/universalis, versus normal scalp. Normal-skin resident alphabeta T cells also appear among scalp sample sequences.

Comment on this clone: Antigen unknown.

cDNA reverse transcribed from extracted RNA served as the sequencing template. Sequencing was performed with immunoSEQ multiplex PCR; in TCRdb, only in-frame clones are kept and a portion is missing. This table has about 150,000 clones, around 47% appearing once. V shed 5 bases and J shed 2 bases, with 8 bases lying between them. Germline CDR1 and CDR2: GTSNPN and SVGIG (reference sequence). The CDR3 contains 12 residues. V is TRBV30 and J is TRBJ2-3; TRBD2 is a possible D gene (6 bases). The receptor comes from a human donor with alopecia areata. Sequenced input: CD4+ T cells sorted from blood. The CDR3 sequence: CAWGTLTDTQYF. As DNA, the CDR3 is TGTGCCTGGGGGACTCTCACAGATACGCAGTATTTT.